Below, one T cell receptor beta chain is given with its context. TCRdb's copy holds only in-frame clones and misses some; the assay was immunoSEQ multiplex PCR. The table shows 45,000 or so clones, with about four fifths occurring only once. The entry originates in a study of blood T cell repertoires in COVID-19. CDR3 length: 16 residues. V dropped 2 bases and J dropped 1 base, with 10 bases sitting between them. Germline values: CDR1 KGHDR, CDR2 SFDVKD. The source is a human donor in a cohort sampled during active COVID-19. The specimen was peripheral blood. This chain uses TRBV24-1 with TRBJ2-2; possible D gene TRBD2, 5 bases. The CDR3 bases are TGTGCCACCAGTGATTACGCGGGCTTGAACACCGGGGAGCTGTTTTTT. Its protein product is CATSDYAGLNTGELFF.